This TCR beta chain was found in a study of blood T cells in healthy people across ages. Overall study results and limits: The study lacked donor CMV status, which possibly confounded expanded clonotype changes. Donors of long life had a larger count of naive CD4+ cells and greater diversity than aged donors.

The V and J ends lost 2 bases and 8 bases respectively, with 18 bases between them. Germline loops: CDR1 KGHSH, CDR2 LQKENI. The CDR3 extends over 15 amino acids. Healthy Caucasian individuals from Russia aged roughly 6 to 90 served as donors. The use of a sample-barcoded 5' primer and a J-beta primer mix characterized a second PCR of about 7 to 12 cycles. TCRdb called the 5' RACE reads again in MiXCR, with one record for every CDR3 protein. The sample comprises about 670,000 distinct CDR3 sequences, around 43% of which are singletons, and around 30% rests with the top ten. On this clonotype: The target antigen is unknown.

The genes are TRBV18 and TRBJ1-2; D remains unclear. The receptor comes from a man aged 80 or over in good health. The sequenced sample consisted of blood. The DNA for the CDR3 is TGTGCCAGCTCACCAGGGCCCCGCGGGCCGCAGGGCTACACCTTC. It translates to CASSPGPRGPQGYTF.